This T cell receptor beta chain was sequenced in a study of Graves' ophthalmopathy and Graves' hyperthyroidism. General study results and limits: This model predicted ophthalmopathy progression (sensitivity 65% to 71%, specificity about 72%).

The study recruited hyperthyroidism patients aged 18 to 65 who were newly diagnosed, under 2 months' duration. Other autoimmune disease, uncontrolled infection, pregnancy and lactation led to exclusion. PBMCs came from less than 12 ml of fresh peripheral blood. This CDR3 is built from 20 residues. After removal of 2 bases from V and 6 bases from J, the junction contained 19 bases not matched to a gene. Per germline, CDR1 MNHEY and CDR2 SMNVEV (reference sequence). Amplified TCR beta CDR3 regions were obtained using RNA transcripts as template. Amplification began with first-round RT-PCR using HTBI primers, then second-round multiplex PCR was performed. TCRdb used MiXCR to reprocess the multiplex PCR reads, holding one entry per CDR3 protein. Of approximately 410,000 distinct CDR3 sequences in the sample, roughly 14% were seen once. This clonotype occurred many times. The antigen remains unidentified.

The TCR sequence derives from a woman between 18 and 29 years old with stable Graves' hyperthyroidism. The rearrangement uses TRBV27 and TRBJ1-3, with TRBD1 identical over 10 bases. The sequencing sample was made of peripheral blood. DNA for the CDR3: TGTGCCAGCAGTTTAACGATTCCGGGACAGGGGCACGTACTAGTAAACACCATATATTTT. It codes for CASSLTIPGQGHVLVNTIYF.